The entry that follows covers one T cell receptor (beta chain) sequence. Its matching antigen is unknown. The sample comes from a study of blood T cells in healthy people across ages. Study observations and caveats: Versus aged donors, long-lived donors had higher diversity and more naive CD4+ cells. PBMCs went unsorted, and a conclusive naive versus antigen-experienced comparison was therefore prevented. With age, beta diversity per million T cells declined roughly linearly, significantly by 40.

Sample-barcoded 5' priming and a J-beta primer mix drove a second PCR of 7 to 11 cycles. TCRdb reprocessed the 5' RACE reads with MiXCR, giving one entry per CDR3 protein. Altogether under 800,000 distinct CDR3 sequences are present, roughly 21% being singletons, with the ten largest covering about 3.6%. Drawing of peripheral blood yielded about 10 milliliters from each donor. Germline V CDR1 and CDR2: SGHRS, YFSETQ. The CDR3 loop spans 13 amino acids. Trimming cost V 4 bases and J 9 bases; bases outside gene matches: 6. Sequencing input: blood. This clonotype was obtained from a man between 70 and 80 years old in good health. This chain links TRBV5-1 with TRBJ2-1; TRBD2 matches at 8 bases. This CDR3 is CASSLRTSSEQFF. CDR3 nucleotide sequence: TGCGCCAGCAGCCTAAGGACTAGCAGTGAGCAGTTCTTC.